Shown below are 13 T cell receptor beta chains from a single sample sequenced in a study of T cells in Graves' hyperthyroidism and ophthalmopathy. TCR beta CDR3 regions were amplified from RNA transcripts. The TCR CDR3 was amplified in a first-round RT-PCR using the HTBI primer set. One entry per CDR3 protein results from TCRdb running MiXCR on the multiplex PCR reads. The data contain a few hundred thousand distinct CDR3 sequences, approximately 22% of them seen just once; the ten biggest clones take up around 50%. Sequenced input: blood. Receptors originate from a woman aged 50 to 65 with Graves' hyperthyroidism.

This clonotype occurred many times. The chain couples TRBV2 to TRBJ1-5, with no clear D. Trimming removed 6 bases from V and 3 bases from J, with 12 bases in between. CDR3 length equals 14 residues. Looked up from germline, CDR1 is SNHLY and CDR2 is FYNNEI. The CDR3 region is CASRERVVNQPQHF. As DNA, the CDR3 is TGTGCCAGCAGAGAGAGGGTGGTCAATCAGCCCCAGCATTTT.

This clonotype occurred a few times. The V gene is TRBV25-1, the J gene TRBJ2-7; D may be TRBD1 (6 bases). Germline values: CDR1 MGHDK, CDR2 SYGVNS. The CDR3 is 15 residues long. The V and J ends lost 7 bases and 3 bases respectively, with 19 bases between them. CDR3 protein: CASIFNQGLHYEQYF. As DNA, the CDR3 is TGTGCCAGCATCTTTAATCAGGGGCTCCACTACGAGCAGTACTTC.

This rearrangement joins TRBV29-1 to TRBJ2-5; 8 nucleotides match TRBD1. J gave up 5 bases and V 4 bases, and 6 bases lay outside the gene matches. Germline V gene data show CDR1 as SQVTM and CDR2 as ANQGSEA. This CDR3 contains 13 residues. CDR3 region: CSVVSRGPETQYF. The CDR3 nucleotides are TGCAGCGTTGTGAGCAGGGGGCCCGAGACCCAGTACTTC.

This clonotype was counted once. This rearrangement joins TRBV6-1 to TRBJ1-5; D possibly corresponds to TRBD1 (5 bases). CDR1 is MNHNS, CDR2 SASEGT, per germline. The CDR3 is 15 residues long. Trimming took 9 bases from V and 3 from J, leaving 18 bases between them. The CDR3 nucleotides read TGTGCCAGTAGCCCCTCGGGACCCCTCAATCAGCCCCAGCATTTT. This codes for CASSPSGPLNQPQHF.

The table lists this clonotype with many counts. The rearrangement joins TRBV9 to TRBJ2-3; 11 bases match TRBD1. Trimming at V came to 0 bases and at J to 4 bases, leaving 1 base not matched to a gene. The CDR3 totals 15 residues. The germline gives CDR1 SGDLS, CDR2 YYNGEE. The CDR3 DNA sequence: TGTGCCAGCAGCGTAGAGGGACAGGGGGCAGATACGCAGTATTTT. Its protein product is CASSVEGQGADTQYF.

This clonotype has just a few counts. At one end the junction does not follow the germline gene, possibly because of a read error. V is TRBV11-3 and J is TRBJ2-1; 11 bases are a match to TRBD2. CDR3 length: 18 residues. From germline, CDR1 is SGHNT and CDR2 YENEEA. CDR3 bases: TGTGCCAGCAGCCCAACCCCCGTACTAGCGGGAGCCTACAATGAGCAGTCCTTC. It translates to CASSPTPVLAGAYNEQSF.

This clonotype was detected once. A read error may be the cause here, since a much bigger clone is one base away. The rearrangement links TRBV28 to TRBJ1-5; D possibly corresponds to TRBD1 (5 bases). Trimming stripped 4 bases from V and 2 bases from J, with 18 bases between. Germline V gene data show CDR1 as MDHEN and CDR2 as SYDVKM. The CDR3 extends over 17 amino acids. The CDR3 DNA reads as TGTGCCAGCAGTTCCCACACGGGCGCGGGGGGCAATCAGCCCCAGCATTTT. Its protein product is CASSSHTGAGGNQPQHF.

This clonotype was seen at least ten times. The J gene is TRBJ1-5, the V gene TRBV28; 7 bases are shared with TRBD1. Germline V gives CDR1 MDHEN, CDR2 SYDVKM. With 5 bases clipped from V and 2 bases from J, the junction kept 9 bases outside the gene matches. This CDR3 has 16 residues. The CDR3 sequence is CASSPTKDRGNQPQHF. Here the CDR3 DNA reads TGTGCCAGCAGTCCAACAAAAGACAGGGGCAATCAGCCCCAGCATTTT.

This clonotype was picked up a small number of times. The CDR3 reads CSAMSGSYSGELFF. Here the CDR3 DNA reads TGCAGTGCGATGAGCGGGAGTTATTCCGGGGAGCTGTTTTTT. The genes are TRBV29-1 and TRBJ2-2, with TRBD2 matching 8 bases. Germline CDR1 is SQVTM and CDR2 is ANQGSEA. This CDR3 comprises 14 residues.

V is TRBV4-1 and J is TRBJ1-1; D possibly corresponds to TRBD1 (5 bases). Germline CDR1 reads MGHRA; CDR2 reads YSYEKL. The CDR3 has 13 amino acids. V gave up 4 bases and J gave up 7 bases, with 13 bases separating them. The CDR3 loop reads CASSPFDSFEAFF. DNA for the CDR3: TGCGCCAGCAGCCCCTTCGACAGCTTTGAAGCTTTCTTT.

This clonotype was seen ten or more times. The rearrangement links TRBV20-1 to TRBJ2-7; D is perhaps TRBD1 (6 bases). The CDR3 length is 14 residues. Germline V gene data show CDR1 as DFQATT and CDR2 as SNEGSKA (reference sequence). Trimming shortened V by 4 bases and J by 2 bases, and 15 bases separated the two germline ends. CDR3 sequence: CSANELAGAYEQYF. CDR3 DNA: TGCAGTGCTAATGAATTAGCAGGGGCCTACGAGCAGTACTTC.

The chain is built from TRBV7-9 and TRBJ2-3, with 8 bases that match TRBD2. Trimming at V came to 5 bases and at J to 0 bases, leaving 10 bases not matched to a gene. Germline V CDR1 and CDR2: SEHNR, FQNEAQ (reference sequence). The CDR3 loop spans 17 amino acids. The CDR3 coding sequence is TGTGCCAGCAGCAGACTAGCGAGGGGCGCTAGCACAGATACGCAGTATTTT. Translating it yields CASSRLARGASTDTQYF.

The genes are TRBV20-1 and TRBJ2-5; D remains unclear. The length of the CDR3 is 14 residues. Germline CDR1 reads DFQATT; CDR2 reads SNEGSKA (reference sequence). Trimming took off 6 bases at V and 5 bases at J, with 19 bases between the two ends. The CDR3 loop reads CSASLIEGLETQYF. CDR3 DNA: TGCAGTGCATCGTTGATAGAAGGTCTCGAGACCCAGTACTTC.